The entry below gives a single T cell receptor beta chain sequence along with its context. This entry comes from a study of blood T cell repertoires in COVID-19. Overall study context: Sources were T cells, B-cell-depleted T cells, or PBMCs; the material itself was cDNA or gDNA.

CDR1 and CDR2 from the germline V gene are SGHAT and FQNNGV. The CDR3 is 17 residues long. V shed 5 bases and J 2 bases; nucleotides not matched to a gene: 5. Sequenced by immunoSEQ multiplex PCR; TCRdb stores in-frame clones only, minus some. The repertoire holds fewer than 70,000 clones, with 80% to 90% as singletons. This sequence originates from a woman aged 60-75 years with acute or convalescent COVID-19. The sample comprised peripheral blood. This chain links TRBV11-2 with TRBJ2-2; 13 positions agree with TRBD2. The CDR3 loop reads CASSPGTSGANTGELFF. In nucleotides, the CDR3 is TGTGCCAGCAGCCCCGGGACTAGCGGGGCCAACACCGGGGAGCTGTTTTTT.